The 15 T cell receptor beta chains below were found in one sample sequenced in a study of OX40 agonist ivuxolimab in advanced cancers. Sequencing was performed with immunoSEQ multiplex PCR; in TCRdb, only in-frame clones are kept and a portion is missing. The sample yields about 59,000 clones, over 70% seen once. The sample here was CD4+ or CD8+ T cells sorted from blood, taken in a trial of the OX40 agonist ivuxolimab. These receptor sequences come from an adult with an advanced solid tumor such as melanoma, head and neck, liver or kidney cancer.

The V call is TRBV10-2, the J call TRBJ2-7, with D perhaps matching TRBD1 (5 bases). Germline-derived CDR1 and CDR2 are WSHSY and SAAADI. The CDR3 loop spans 14 amino acids. V was shortened by 1 base and J by 7 bases, with 14 bases between the two germline ends. In nucleotides, the CDR3 is TGCGCCAGCAGTGAGTTCTCAGGGTGGTGGGAGCAGTACTTC. Translating it yields CASSEFSGWWEQYF.

The chain is built from TRBV6-1 and TRBJ2-1; the match to TRBD2 covers 7 bases. The germline V gene has CDR1 MNHNS and CDR2 SASEGT. J was trimmed by 3 bases and V by 6 bases; bases with no gene match: 8. The CDR3 has 15 amino acids. CDR3 DNA: TGTGCCAGCAGGGCGTGGCTAGCGGACTACAATGAGCAGTTCTTC. It specifies CASRAWLADYNEQFF.

The chain employs TRBV7-9 and TRBJ2-3, with 9 bases identical to TRBD2. The germline CDR1 and CDR2 sequences are SEHNR and FQNEAQ (reference sequence). The CDR3 has 16 amino acids. Trimming took 5 bases from V and 8 from J; bases not matched to a gene: 14. The CDR3 DNA reads TGTGCCAGCAGCCCCACGCGGCTAGCGGGAACTCGTACGCAGTATTTT. Translated: CASSPTRLAGTRTQYF.

The V and J genes are TRBV9 and TRBJ1-6; D might be TRBD1 (6 bases). CDR3 length: 14 residues. V shed 4 bases and J shed 6 bases, with 11 bases lying between them. Germline V gives CDR1 SGDLS, CDR2 YYNGEE. CDR3 DNA: TGTGCCAGCAGCAAAGGGACAACTAATTCACCCCTCCACTTT. This sequence encodes CASSKGTTNSPLHF.

This sequence joins TRBV18 and TRBJ1-2; no firm D call. Germline assignment: CDR1 KGHSH and CDR2 LQKENI. Trimming took 0 bases from V and 6 from J, leaving 26 bases between them. This CDR3 spans 19 amino acids. The CDR3 reads CASSPPIGNTGPSFDGYTF. In DNA, the CDR3 is TGTGCCAGCTCACCACCGATCGGGAATACCGGGCCCTCTTTCGATGGCTACACCTTC. The full variable domain, completed using reference TRBV18 and TRBJ1-2, is NAGVMQNPRHLVRRRGQEARLRCSPMKGHSHVYWYRQLPEEGLKFMVYLQKENIIDESGMPKERFSAEFPKEGPSILRIQQVVRGDSAAYFCASSPPIGNTGPSFDGYTFGSGTRLTVV.

The chain is built from TRBV2 and TRBJ1-2; D gene unclear. This CDR3 is 15 amino acids long. The germline gives CDR1 SNHLY, CDR2 FYNNEI. V dropped 6 bases and J dropped 7 bases, with 21 bases sitting between them. CDR3: CASRAFGQARSGYTF. DNA of the CDR3: TGTGCCAGCAGGGCCTTTGGGCAGGCTCGCTCTGGCTACACCTTC.

J is TRBJ1-2 and V is TRBV7-3; D gene uncertain. The germline V gene encodes CDR1 SGHTA and CDR2 FQGTGA. The CDR3 totals 13 residues. Trimming stripped 2 bases from V and 0 bases from J, with 4 bases between. CDR3 sequence (DNA): TGTGCCAGCAGCTTAGACGCTAACTATGGCTACACCTTC. This codes for CASSLDANYGYTF.

This clone turned up a few times. The chain uses TRBV9 and TRBJ1-6; D remains unclear. Germline V gene sequence: CDR1 SGDLS, CDR2 YYNGEE. CDR3 length equals 14 residues. Deletions cut 4 bases from V and 8 bases from J, with 13 bases between. CDR3 in amino acids: CASSQERPYSPLHF. CDR3 sequence (DNA): TGTGCCAGCAGCCAGGAGCGGCCTTATTCACCCCTCCACTTT.

V gene TRBV18 combines with J gene TRBJ2-2; 7 positions agree with TRBD1. V trimming: 3 bases; J trimming: 3 bases; junction bases outside the gene matches: 4. Germline V CDR1 and CDR2: KGHSH, LQKENI. This CDR3 has 15 amino acids. The CDR3 reads CASSPRDRDTGELFF. The CDR3 DNA follows: TGTGCCAGCTCACCGAGAGACAGGGACACCGGGGAGCTGTTTTTT.

This chain connects TRBV7-8 to TRBJ1-1; TRBD1 agrees at 7 bases. The CDR3 is 12 amino acids. V shed 3 bases, J shed 7 bases, and the junction held 2 bases outside the gene matches. The germline CDR1 and CDR2 sequences are SGHVS and FQNEAQ. The CDR3 DNA reads as TGTGCCAGCAGCTTCAGGACAGGTGAAGCTTTCTTT. This codes for CASSFRTGEAFF.

This chain connects TRBV28 to TRBJ2-7; D uncertain. Per the germline V gene, CDR1 is MDHEN and CDR2 is SYDVKM. The CDR3 consists of 15 residues. V was clipped by 4 bases and J by 0 bases, with 13 bases between them. The CDR3 reads CASSSSAVSSYEQYF. CDR3 DNA sequence: TGTGCCAGCAGTTCCTCGGCAGTTAGCTCCTACGAGCAGTACTTC.

This clone is a singleton in its sample. DNA for the CDR3: TGTGCCAGCAGCTCGTTAGCGGGAATCGGCACAGATACGCAGTATTTT. It specifies CASSSLAGIGTDTQYF. The V call is TRBV9, the J call TRBJ2-3, with 8 nucleotides matching TRBD2. Unmatched junction bases numbered 8, after V lost 4 bases and J lost 1 base. Germline V gene sequence: CDR1 SGDLS, CDR2 YYNGEE. The CDR3 runs 16 residues.

The chain combines TRBV7-2 with TRBJ2-7; possibly TRBD2 for D (7 bases). V was clipped by 4 bases and J by 0 bases, with 16 bases between them. This CDR3 has 16 residues. The germline gives CDR1 SGHTA, CDR2 FQGNSA. The CDR3 coding sequence is TGTGCCAGCAGCTCCCTCGGGGGGCCTTACTCCTACGAGCAGTACTTC. Protein: CASSSLGGPYSYEQYF.

This chain uses TRBV10-3 with TRBJ1-1; no firm D call. The germline V and J ends were trimmed by 3 bases and 0 bases, with 11 bases remaining between them. Germline V gene lookup returns CDR1 ENHRY and CDR2 SYGVKD. The length of the CDR3 is 15 residues. The CDR3 region is CAISEGQTMNTEAFF. Here the CDR3 DNA reads TGTGCCATCAGTGAAGGGCAGACTATGAACACTGAAGCTTTCTTT.

The chain links TRBV28 to TRBJ1-5; TRBD1 is a possible D gene (5 bases). The CDR3 has 14 amino acids. The germline V and J ends were trimmed by 8 bases and 5 bases, with 16 bases remaining between them. Germline V gives CDR1 MDHEN, CDR2 SYDVKM. CDR3 sequence (DNA): TGTGCCAGCGGCTCGGGGGGAATTTATCAGCCCCAGCATTTT. It yields the protein CASGSGGIYQPQHF.